Given below is one TCR beta chain in context. This entry belongs to a study of T cell changes during pregnancy in multiple sclerosis. This table comes from immunoSEQ multiplex PCR, and its TCRdb copy is limited to in-frame clones, with some not included. The table lists fewer than 50,000 clones, roughly nine tenths of them singletons. The receptor's source is a female donor with multiple sclerosis, enrolled in a pregnancy study. Material: CD4+ T cells from peripheral blood mononuclear cells, obtained in the first trimester of pregnancy.

DNA for the CDR3: TGCGCCAGCAGGGAGGGCTATGTCCGGGAGACCCAGTACTTC. Amino acids: CASREGYVRETQYF. The V gene is TRBV5-1, the J gene TRBJ2-5; D possibly corresponds to TRBD2 (6 bases). The CDR3 is made up of 14 amino acids. V was cut by 5 bases and J by 5 bases, with 16 bases left in between. Germline assignment: CDR1 SGHRS and CDR2 YFSETQ.